These T cell receptor beta chains were read from a single sample in a study of blood T cell repertoires in COVID-19. Measured with immunoSEQ multiplex PCR; TCRdb has only the in-frame clones, and not every one. This sample carries tens of thousands of clones, roughly 90% of them seen once, and the ten largest clones take about 24%. The sample comprised peripheral blood. The receptor set was obtained from a human donor with active COVID-19. The donor label of this sample is uncertain. The CDR3 runs from the conserved cysteine through the conserved F or W. D genes are given only for firm matches. The size field is filled for only some rows; it gives once, few, many or a size class.

clone size	D gene	V gene	J gene	CDR3 DNA	CDR3 protein
.	TRBD1	TRBV5-1	TRBJ2-1	TGCGCCAGCAGCGGTGACAGGGTTTCCTACAATGAGCAGTTCTTC	CASSGDRVSYNEQFF
.	TRBD2	TRBV7-2	TRBJ2-5	TGTGCCAGCAGCTCTCCGGGACTAGCTGAGACCCAGTACTTC	CASSSPGLAETQYF
.	.	TRBV11-3	TRBJ2-7	TGTGCCAGCAGCTCATTTCAGACCTACGAGCAGTACTTC	CASSSFQTYEQYF
.	.	TRBV19	TRBJ2-1	TGTGCCAGTAGATTGGCGGATAGCAGCAATGAGCAGTTCTTC	CASRLADSSNEQFF
.	TRBD1	TRBV19	TRBJ2-7	TGTGCCAGTAGTACCAGAACTGGGACAGCGGCCGAGCAGTACTTC	CASSTRTGTAAEQYF
.	.	TRBV3-1/TRBV3-2	TRBJ1-4	TGTGCCAGCAGCCGCGGGGCTAATGAAAAACTGTTTTTT	CASSRGANEKLFF
.	.	TRBV7-8	TRBJ1-2	TGTGCCAGCAGCACGGGTACTGATGGCTACACCTTC	CASSTGTDGYTF
.	.	TRBV10-1	TRBJ2-1	TGCGCCAGCAGTGAGGGGGGCCGAGGTGAGCAGTTCTTC	CASSEGGRGEQFF
.	.	TRBV28	TRBJ1-6	TGTGCCAGCAGTCCCCTCGGGAGCTCCTATAATTCACCCCTCCACTTT	CASSPLGSSYNSPLHF
.	.	TRBV15	TRBJ2-1	TGTGCCACCAGCTTGGGGGGGCCCAATGAGCAGTTCTTC	CATSLGGPNEQFF
once	.	TRBV6-6	TRBJ2-2	TGTGCCAGCAGGATTAGAACCGGGGAGCTGTTTTTT	CASRIRTGELFF
.	.	TRBV18	TRBJ1-1	TGTGCCAGCTCACCCAGGGTGGGGACTGAAGCTTTCTTT	CASSPRVGTEAFF
.	TRBD1	TRBV12-5	TRBJ1-5	TGTGCTAGTGGTTTGGTAATAGACAGGGGGCTGGGTTATAGCAATCAGCCCCAGCATTTT	CASGLVIDRGLGYSNQPQHF
.	TRBD1	TRBV2	TRBJ1-1	TGTGCCAGCGACAGGGACAGCGGAGGGACTGAAGCTTTCTTT	CASDRDSGGTEAFF
.	TRBD2	TRBV7-2	TRBJ2-5	TGTGCCAGCAGCTCCGAGGGTAGCGGGGGGGCTTGGGAGACCCAGTACTTC	CASSSEGSGGAWETQYF
.	TRBD1	TRBV29-1	TRBJ2-1	TGCAGCGTGGTAATGACAGGGGAACAAGGATACAATGAGCAGTTCTTC	CSVVMTGEQGYNEQFF
.	.	TRBV5-4	TRBJ1-5	TGTGCCAGCAGCTTGGGACAGAGTCAGCCCCAGCATTTT	CASSLGQSQPQHF
.	.	TRBV19	TRBJ2-2	TGTGCCAGTGAAGGGAGACGGGATTACACCGGGGAGCTGTTTTTT	CASEGRRDYTGELFF
.	TRBD1	TRBV19	TRBJ1-2	TGTGCCACCGACAGGGCGTCCTTCGGCTACACCTTC	CATDRASFGYTF
.	TRBD1	TRBV5-8	TRBJ1-2	TGTGCCAGCAGCTTGGAGACAGGGGCCGCAGTGTATGGCTACACCTTC	CASSLETGAAVYGYTF
.	TRBD2	TRBV18	TRBJ2-3	TGTGCCAGCTCACCACCGAATAGCGGGAGTGGCACAGATACGCAGTATTTT	CASSPPNSGSGTDTQYF
.	TRBD1	TRBV5-6	TRBJ2-7	TGTGCCAGCAGCTTGGCGACAGGGTCCCTCGAGCAGTACTTC	CASSLATGSLEQYF
.	TRBD2	TRBV27	TRBJ2-7	TGTGCCAGCAGCCCAGCTAGCGGGGCTTCCTACGAGCAGTACTTC	CASSPASGASYEQYF
.	TRBD1	TRBV11-2	TRBJ1-1	TGTGCCAGCAGCTTAATCGGACAGGGGGTAGAGACTGAAGCTTTCTTT	CASSLIGQGVETEAFF
.	TRBD1	TRBV3-1/TRBV3-2	TRBJ2-3	TGTGCCAGCAGCCCGAGACAGGGGGCAAGGGATACGCAGTATTTT	CASSPRQGARDTQYF
.	TRBD1	TRBV11-3	TRBJ2-1	TGTGCCAGCAGCCCTACAGGGGGCAATGAGCAGTTCTTC	CASSPTGGNEQFF
.	TRBD2	TRBV7-6	TRBJ2-1	TGTGCCAGCAGCTTAGAAGCGGGGGTTGCCTACAATGAGCAGTTCTTC	CASSLEAGVAYNEQFF
.	TRBD2	TRBV19	TRBJ2-3	TGTGCCAGTAGCCAGACTAGCGGGAGAAGGTTAGGCACAGATACGCAGTATTTT	CASSQTSGRRLGTDTQYF
.	.	TRBV5-1	TRBJ1-2	TGCGCCAGCAGCTTAGCCCCGGGGGTAGGGGGCTACACCTTC	CASSLAPGVGGYTF
.	.	TRBV19	TRBJ1-2	TGTGCCAGTAGACGGACACTCACAGGGCCAGCTAACTATGGCTACACCTTC	CASRRTLTGPANYGYTF
.	TRBD2	TRBV24-1	TRBJ2-1	TGTGCCACCAGTGAACCGACTAGCGGGAACAATGAGCAGTTCTTC	CATSEPTSGNNEQFF
.	.	TRBV2	TRBJ2-7	TGTGCCAGCAGTGATCTAAGTTACGAGCAGTACTTC	CASSDLSYEQYF
.	.	TRBV19	TRBJ1-1	TGTGCCAGTAGTATCATTTCGGGGTCGGAAGCTTTCTTT	CASSIISGSEAFF
once	TRBD1	TRBV14	TRBJ2-5	TGTGCCAGCAGCACTGGACAGGTCCAAGAGACCCAGTACTTC	CASSTGQVQETQYF
.	.	TRBV5-1	TRBJ1-4	TGCGCCAGCGCGATAGGGGGAACCGCAACTAATGAAAAACTGTTTTTT	CASAIGGTATNEKLFF
.	TRBD1	TRBV5-1	TRBJ1-1	TGCGCCAGCAGCTTGAACAGGGGGAACACTGAAGCTTTCTTT	CASSLNRGNTEAFF
.	.	TRBV18	TRBJ1-2	TGTGCCAGCTCACAGGGGAACTATGGCTACACCTTC	CASSQGNYGYTF
few	TRBD2	TRBV11-3	TRBJ2-5	TGTGCCAGCAGCTTAGTAACGGGAGGCCCCCTTGGGACCCAGTACTTC	CASSLVTGGPLGTQYF
.	TRBD2	TRBV9	TRBJ2-1	TGTGCCAGCAGCCCGCCGGGACTAGCGGGAGTTTCTGAGCAGTTCTTC	CASSPPGLAGVSEQFF
.	.	TRBV9	TRBJ2-3	TGTGCCAGCAGCCCTCGAGGTATGAGCTTGGTAAGCGGGAGCACAGATACGCAGTATTTT	CASSPRGMSLVSGSTDTQYF
.	TRBD2	TRBV7-6	TRBJ2-5	TGTGCCAGCAGCCTCCGGACTAGCGGGGGGCTTTCCCCCCAAACAACCCAGTACTTC	CASSLRTSGGLSPQTTQYF
.	TRBD1	TRBV6-5	TRBJ1-1	TGTGCCAGCAGGAGGACCGGGACAGGGAACACTGAAGCTTTCTTT	CASRRTGTGNTEAFF
.	TRBD1	TRBV25-1	TRBJ1-2	TGTGCCAGCAGTGTACAGGGGGCACTCCGAGGCTACACCTTC	CASSVQGALRGYTF
.	TRBD1	TRBV9	TRBJ2-7	TGTGCCAGCAGCGAACAGACAGGGGGCACCGAGCAGTACTTC	CASSEQTGGTEQYF
.	.	TRBV5-1	TRBJ1-3	TGCGCCAGCAGCTTGGGTCGGACAGACTCTGGAAACACCATATATTTT	CASSLGRTDSGNTIYF
once	TRBD2	TRBV6-5	TRBJ2-4	TGTGCCAGCAGAACCGGGACTAGCGGGAGGCTTCAGTACTTC	CASRTGTSGRLQYF
.	.	TRBV6-1	TRBJ2-3	TGTGCCAGCAGTGAGGGTTGGGGGGGCACCAGGGCAGATACGCAGTATTTT	CASSEGWGGTRADTQYF
.	.	TRBV20-1	TRBJ2-5	TGCAGTGCTAGTTCCGGGGGGCTTGAGACCCAGTACTTC	CSASSGGLETQYF
.	.	TRBV3-1/TRBV3-2	TRBJ1-3	TGTGCCAGCAGCCAAGAAAGGGGGAACACCATATATTTT	CASSQERGNTIYF
.	TRBD1	TRBV9	TRBJ1-2	TGTGCCAGCAGCGTAGGGGACAGGGTTGCTGGCTACACCTTC	CASSVGDRVAGYTF
.	TRBD2	TRBV11-3	TRBJ2-1	TGTGCCAGCAGCTCGATGGGGGGGGATGAGCAGTTCTTC	CASSSMGGDEQFF
once	.	TRBV12-3/TRBV12-4	TRBJ2-7	TGTGCCAGCAGTAACCACTACGACGAGCAGTACTTC	CASSNHYDEQYF
.	TRBD2	TRBV6-6	TRBJ2-1	TGTGCCAGCAGTTTGAGGCGGGGGGGCCCCGATGAGCAGTTCTTC	CASSLRRGGPDEQFF
.	TRBD2	TRBV7-2	TRBJ2-7	TGTGCCAGCAGCTTCTCTAGCGGGACGAGCTCCTACGAGCAGTACTTC	CASSFSSGTSSYEQYF
.	.	TRBV6-5	TRBJ2-3	TGTGCCAGCAGCCCGGAGGGCCACGGCACAGATACGCAGTATTTT	CASSPEGHGTDTQYF
.	.	TRBV3-1/TRBV3-2	TRBJ1-2	TGTGCCAGCAGCCAATCTTGGGCAGGGGTTGGCGATGGCTACACCTTC	CASSQSWAGVGDGYTF
.	.	TRBV19	TRBJ1-2	TGTGCCAGTAGTATGCGGGAGGGGTACTATGGCTACACCTTC	CASSMREGYYGYTF
once	TRBD2	TRBV7-3	TRBJ2-5	TGTGCCAGCAGCCCGACGAGGGGTAGCGGGGGGCTATATGTGCGAGAGACCCAGTACTTC	CASSPTRGSGGLYVRETQYF
once	TRBD1	TRBV5-4	TRBJ1-1	TGTGCCAGCAGCTGGACGGGACAGACTGAAGCTTTCTTT	CASSWTGQTEAFF
.	.	TRBV5-4	TRBJ1-3	TGTGCCAGCAGCTTACAGGGTAGCTCTGGAAACACCATATATTTT	CASSLQGSSGNTIYF